The present entry profiles one T cell receptor (beta chain) with its context. How the authors handled the data: Reference gene primer amplification in the assay estimated nucleated cell counts. Using immunoSEQ multiplex PCR, the repertoire was profiled, and TCRdb retains in-frame clones only, with some absent. For V, J and clone size, that table is used; D and trimming come from the DNA. Here the sample spans a few hundred thousand clones, more than 85% being singletons. The length of the CDR3 is 14 residues. With 4 bases removed from V and 5 bases from J, the gap between germline ends came to 13 bases. Looked up from germline, CDR1 is KGHDR and CDR2 is SFDVKD. This sample is drawn from a study of blood T cell repertoires in COVID-19. Looking at the study overall: Acute and convalescent COVID-19 specimens originated in the United States, Italy and Spain.

Material: PBMCs or T cells enriched from blood (not recorded which). This chain connects TRBV24-1 to TRBJ2-5; TRBD1 is a possible D gene (6 bases). The TCR was taken from a woman aged 30 to 39 who had recovered from COVID-19. The CDR3 DNA reads TGTGCCACCAGTGACACAGGGTCGGTTGAGACCCAGTACTTC. Protein sequence: CATSDTGSVETQYF.